This section outlines one T cell receptor beta chain sequence together with its context. Its antigen is unknown. In the authors' workflow: Sequence data from immunoSEQ were junction-only and lacked quality scores; consequently, filtering differed. TCRdb's copy holds only in-frame clones and misses some; the assay was immunoSEQ multiplex PCR. V and J calls and clone size come straight from that table; D and trimming were deduced from the DNA. The table includes more than 2 million clones, around 95% detected once. CDR1 is GTSNPN, CDR2 SVGIG, per germline (reference sequence). The CDR3 is made up of 12 amino acids. V lost 3 bases and J 5 bases, leaving 10 bases between the germline ends. This entry comes from a study of shared clonotypes between healthy human individuals. Study-level findings and limits: Among the subsets, naive ones generally showed larger estimated richness than memory ones. Generation of non-shared clonotypes was less probable than generation of clonotypes shared by all four donors.

Donors comprised healthy HIV-negative adults lacking recent acute infections or vaccinations. The sequenced sample was naive CD4+ T cells sorted from blood. Subset given: CD45RA+ positively selected. The TCR originated in a young man in good health. The V gene is TRBV30, the J gene TRBJ1-2; D perhaps matches TRBD1 (5 bases). CDR3 region: CAWSRQPYGYTF. The CDR3 nucleotides are TGTGCCTGGAGCCGACAGCCTTATGGCTACACCTTC.